This is a list of T cell receptor beta chains from one sample in a study of T cells in Graves' hyperthyroidism and ophthalmopathy. One entry per CDR3 protein results from TCRdb running MiXCR on the multiplex PCR reads. Of about 510,000 distinct CDR3 sequences in the sample, about 45% are singletons; the top ten hold around 44%. Sequences were obtained from peripheral blood or thyroid tissue (not recorded which). These receptors came from an adult woman with Graves' disease, either hyperthyroidism or ophthalmopathy (not recorded which). CDR3s leave out the opening cysteine and the closing phenylalanine or tryptophan.

v_call	j_call	cdr3_aa
TRBV5-1	TRBJ2-5	ASSTFLGTGLETQY
TRBV4-1	TRBJ1-2	ASSQVGTGRLEGYT
TRBV7-2	TRBJ1-2	ASSSKPNYGYT
TRBV20-1	TRBJ1-6	SAQSGGTVSPLH
TRBV7-2	TRBJ2-7	ASSLSGQMTLEQY
TRBV7-2	TRBJ1-2	ASITGFDYGYT
TRBV7-2	TRBJ2-5	ASSLGFGAGGRETQY
TRBV24-1	TRBJ2-7	ATSDPGLAGGEQY
TRBV2	TRBJ1-4	ARAAGREKLF
TRBV10-3	TRBJ2-3	AIRGTGSTDTQY
TRBV15	TRBJ2-7	ATSRELRSPYEQY
TRBV5-6	TRBJ2-7	ASSNGQWEQY
TRBV29-1	TRBJ1-3	SAKDSAIY
TRBV6-1	TRBJ1-2	ASSGRTSLPNGYT
TRBV5-4	TRBJ1-1	ASNTGTGIPEAF
TRBV5-1	TRBJ2-6	ASSSAGQGSGANVLT
TRBV7-3	TRBJ2-5	ASSSGRSRNQETQY
TRBV20-1	TRBJ2-7	SASQLQGHLPNEQY
TRBV12-3/TRBV12-4	TRBJ1-4	ASSSTRGRGKLF
TRBV6-5	TRBJ1-5	ASSPQGRQPQH
TRBV2	TRBJ1-2	ASSPQGVGYT
TRBV20-1	TRBJ1-2	SAYTRGQPNYGYT
TRBV7-9	TRBJ1-4	ASSPDRGEKLF
TRBV19	TRBJ1-1	ASSIARRTGGTEAF
TRBV10-2	TRBJ1-2	ASRTGANGYT
TRBV29-1	TRBJ1-1	SVLGTGLAF
TRBV20-1	TRBJ2-7	SAYGTSPYEQY
TRBV16	TRBJ1-1	ASSPRGSGNTEAF
TRBV5-5	TRBJ1-3	ASSSEEFSGNTIY
TRBV15	TRBJ2-7	ATSRDRSSRNEQY
TRBV7-6	TRBJ2-6	ASSRSAISGANVLT
TRBV29-1	TRBJ2-3	SVDGRSTDTQY
TRBV5-1	TRBJ1-3	ASSPRSRSGNTIY
TRBV14	TRBJ2-7	ASSRSQPNKY
TRBV20-1	TRBJ2-2	SARDWAREETGELF
TRBV7-9	TRBJ2-7	ASSSETSGSSYEQY
TRBV18	TRBJ2-5	ASSPLTVETQY
TRBV7-9	TRBJ1-5	ASSFAPGSGNQPQH
TRBV29-1	TRBJ2-7	SVGGLAGDYEQY
TRBV20-1	TRBJ1-2	SAKRTDYGYT